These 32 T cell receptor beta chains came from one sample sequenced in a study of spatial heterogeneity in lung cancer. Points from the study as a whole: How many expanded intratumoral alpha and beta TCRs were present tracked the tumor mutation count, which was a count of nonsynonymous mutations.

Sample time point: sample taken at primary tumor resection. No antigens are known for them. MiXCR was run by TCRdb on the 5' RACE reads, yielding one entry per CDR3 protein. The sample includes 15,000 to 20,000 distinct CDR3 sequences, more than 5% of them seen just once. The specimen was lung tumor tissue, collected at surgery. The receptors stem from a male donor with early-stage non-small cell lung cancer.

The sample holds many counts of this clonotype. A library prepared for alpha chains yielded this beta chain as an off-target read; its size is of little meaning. DNA of the CDR3: TGTGCCAGCGCCCGGGGCCCCGCAAAAGAGCAGTACTTC. Amino acid sequence: CASARGPAKEQYF. This chain links TRBV2 with TRBJ2-7, with D possibly being TRBD1 or TRBD2 (5 bases each). Germline V CDR1 and CDR2: SNHLY, FYNNEI. The CDR3 has 13 residues. V was pared by 8 bases and J by 7 bases, with 18 bases between.

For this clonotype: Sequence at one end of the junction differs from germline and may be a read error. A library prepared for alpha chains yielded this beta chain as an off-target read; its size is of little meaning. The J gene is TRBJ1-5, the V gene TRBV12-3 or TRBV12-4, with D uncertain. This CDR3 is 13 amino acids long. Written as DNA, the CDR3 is TGTGCCAGCAGTTTACAGAGATATCAGCCCCAGCATTTC. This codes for CASSLQRYQPQHF.

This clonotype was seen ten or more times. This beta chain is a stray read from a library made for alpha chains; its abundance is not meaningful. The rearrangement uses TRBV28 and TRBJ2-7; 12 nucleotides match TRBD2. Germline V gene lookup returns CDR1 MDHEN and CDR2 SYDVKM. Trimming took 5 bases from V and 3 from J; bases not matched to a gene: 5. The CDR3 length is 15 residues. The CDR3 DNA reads TGTGCCAGCAGTCTCGCGACTAGCGGGAGCTACGAGCAGTACTTC. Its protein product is CASSLATSGSYEQYF.

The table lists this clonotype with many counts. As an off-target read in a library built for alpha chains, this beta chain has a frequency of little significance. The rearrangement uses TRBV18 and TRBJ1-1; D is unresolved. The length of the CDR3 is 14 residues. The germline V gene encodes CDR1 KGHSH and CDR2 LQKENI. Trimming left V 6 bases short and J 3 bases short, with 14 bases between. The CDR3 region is CASSTGLFDTEAFF. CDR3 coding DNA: TGTGCCAGCTCCACTGGGCTTTTCGACACTGAAGCTTTCTTT.

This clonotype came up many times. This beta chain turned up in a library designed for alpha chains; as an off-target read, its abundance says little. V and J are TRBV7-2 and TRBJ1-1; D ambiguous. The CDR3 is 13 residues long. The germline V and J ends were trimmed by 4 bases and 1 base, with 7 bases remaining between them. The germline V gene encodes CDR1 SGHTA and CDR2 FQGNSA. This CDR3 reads CASSSDPNTEAFF. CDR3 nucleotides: TGTGCCAGCAGCTCCGACCCGAACACTGAAGCTTTCTTT.

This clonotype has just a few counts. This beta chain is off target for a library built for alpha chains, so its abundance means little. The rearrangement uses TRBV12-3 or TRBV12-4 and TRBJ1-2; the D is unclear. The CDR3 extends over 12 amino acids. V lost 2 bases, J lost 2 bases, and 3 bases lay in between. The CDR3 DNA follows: TGTGCCAGCAGTTTACAAAACTATGGCTACACCTTC. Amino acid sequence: CASSLQNYGYTF.

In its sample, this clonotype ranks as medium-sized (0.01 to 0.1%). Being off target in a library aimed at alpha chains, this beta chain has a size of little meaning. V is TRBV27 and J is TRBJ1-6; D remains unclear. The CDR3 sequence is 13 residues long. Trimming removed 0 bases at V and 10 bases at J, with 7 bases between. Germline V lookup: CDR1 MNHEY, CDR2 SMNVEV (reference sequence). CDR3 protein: CASSLSGDSPLHF. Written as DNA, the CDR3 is TGTGCCAGCAGTTTATCCGGCGACTCACCCCTCCACTTT.

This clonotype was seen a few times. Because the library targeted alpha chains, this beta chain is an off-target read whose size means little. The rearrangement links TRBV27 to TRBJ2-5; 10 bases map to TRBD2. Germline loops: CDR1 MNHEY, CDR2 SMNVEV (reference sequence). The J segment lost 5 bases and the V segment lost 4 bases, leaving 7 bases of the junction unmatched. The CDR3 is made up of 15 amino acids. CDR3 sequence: CASSSPSGGAETQYF. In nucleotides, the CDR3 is TGTGCCAGCAGTTCCCCGAGCGGGGGGGCGGAGACCCAGTACTTC.

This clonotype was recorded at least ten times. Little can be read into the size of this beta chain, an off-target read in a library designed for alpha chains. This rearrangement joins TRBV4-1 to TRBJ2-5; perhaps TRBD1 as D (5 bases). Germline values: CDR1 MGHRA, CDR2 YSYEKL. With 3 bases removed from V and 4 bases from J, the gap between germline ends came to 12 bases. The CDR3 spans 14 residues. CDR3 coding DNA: TGCGCCAGCAGCCACCCTGACAGAGGAGAGACCCAGTACTTC. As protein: CASSHPDRGETQYF.

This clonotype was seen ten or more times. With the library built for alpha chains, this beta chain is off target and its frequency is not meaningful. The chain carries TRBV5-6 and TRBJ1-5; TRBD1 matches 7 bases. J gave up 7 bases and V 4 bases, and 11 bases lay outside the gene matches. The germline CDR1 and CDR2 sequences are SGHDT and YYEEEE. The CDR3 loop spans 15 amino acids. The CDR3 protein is CASSPRGRGVQPQHF. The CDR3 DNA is TGTGCCAGCAGCCCTAGAGGCAGGGGGGTACAGCCCCAGCATTTT.

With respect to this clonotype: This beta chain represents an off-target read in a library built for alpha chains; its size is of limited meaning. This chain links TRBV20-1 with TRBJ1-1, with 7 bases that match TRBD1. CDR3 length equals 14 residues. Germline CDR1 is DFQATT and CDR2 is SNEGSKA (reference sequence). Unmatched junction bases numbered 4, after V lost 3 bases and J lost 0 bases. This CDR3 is CSARGTAMNTEAFF. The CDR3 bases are TGCAGTGCTAGGGGGACAGCTATGAACACTGAAGCTTTCTTT.

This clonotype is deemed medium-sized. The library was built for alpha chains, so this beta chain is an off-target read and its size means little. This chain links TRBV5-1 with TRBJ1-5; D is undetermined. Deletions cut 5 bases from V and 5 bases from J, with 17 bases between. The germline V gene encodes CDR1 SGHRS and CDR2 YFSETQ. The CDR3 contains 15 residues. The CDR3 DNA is TGCGCCAGCAGTCTAAACCCGGGGAGTGATCAGCCCCAGCATTTT. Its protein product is CASSLNPGSDQPQHF.

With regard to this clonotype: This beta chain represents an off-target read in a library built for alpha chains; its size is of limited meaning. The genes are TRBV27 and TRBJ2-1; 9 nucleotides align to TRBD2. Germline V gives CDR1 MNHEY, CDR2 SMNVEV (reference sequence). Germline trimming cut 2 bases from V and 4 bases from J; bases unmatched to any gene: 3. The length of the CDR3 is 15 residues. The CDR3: CASSLQTSGYNEQFF. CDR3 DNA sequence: TGTGCCAGCAGTTTACAGACTAGCGGTTACAATGAGCAGTTCTTC.

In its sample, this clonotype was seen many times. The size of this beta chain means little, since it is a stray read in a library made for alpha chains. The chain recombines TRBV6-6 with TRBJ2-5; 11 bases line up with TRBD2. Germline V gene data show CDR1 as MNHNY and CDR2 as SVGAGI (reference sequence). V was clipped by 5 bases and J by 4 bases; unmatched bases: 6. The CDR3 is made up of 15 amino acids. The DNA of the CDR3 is TGTGCCAGCAGTCACGGACTAGCGGGTATAGAGACCCAGTACTTC. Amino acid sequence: CASSHGLAGIETQYF.

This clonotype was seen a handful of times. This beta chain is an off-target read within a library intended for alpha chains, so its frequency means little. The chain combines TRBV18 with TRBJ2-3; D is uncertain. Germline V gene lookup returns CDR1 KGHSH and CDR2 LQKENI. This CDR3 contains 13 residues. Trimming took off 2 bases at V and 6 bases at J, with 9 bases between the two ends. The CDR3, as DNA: TGTGCCAGCTCACCAGCGTCAGACGATACGCAGTATTTT. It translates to CASSPASDDTQYF.

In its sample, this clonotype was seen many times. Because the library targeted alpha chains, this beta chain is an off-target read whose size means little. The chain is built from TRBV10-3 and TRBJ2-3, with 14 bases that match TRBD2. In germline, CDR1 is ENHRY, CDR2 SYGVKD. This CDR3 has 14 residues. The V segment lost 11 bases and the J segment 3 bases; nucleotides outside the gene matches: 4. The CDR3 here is CASRLAGGTDTQYF. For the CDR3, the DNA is TGTGCCTCGCGACTAGCGGGAGGGACAGATACGCAGTATTTT.

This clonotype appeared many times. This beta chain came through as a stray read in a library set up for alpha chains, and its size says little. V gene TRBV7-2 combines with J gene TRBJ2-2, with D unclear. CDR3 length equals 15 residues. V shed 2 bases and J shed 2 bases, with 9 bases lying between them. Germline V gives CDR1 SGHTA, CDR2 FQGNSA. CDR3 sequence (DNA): TGTGCCAGCAGCTTAATCCCTCAAAACACCGGGGAGCTGTTTTTT. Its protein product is CASSLIPQNTGELFF.

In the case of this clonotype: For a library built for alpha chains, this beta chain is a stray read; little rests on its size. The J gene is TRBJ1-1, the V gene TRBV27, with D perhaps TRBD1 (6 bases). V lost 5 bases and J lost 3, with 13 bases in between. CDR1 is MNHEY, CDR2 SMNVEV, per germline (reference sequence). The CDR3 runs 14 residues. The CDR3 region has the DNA TGTGCCAGCAGTCGATTACAGGGATACACTGAAGCTTTCTTT. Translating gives CASSRLQGYTEAFF.

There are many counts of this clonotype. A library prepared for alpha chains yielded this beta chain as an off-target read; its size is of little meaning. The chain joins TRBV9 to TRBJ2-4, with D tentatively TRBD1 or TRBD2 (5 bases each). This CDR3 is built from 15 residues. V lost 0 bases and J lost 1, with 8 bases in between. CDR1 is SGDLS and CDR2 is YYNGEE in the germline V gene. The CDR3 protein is CASSVDGTAKNIQYF. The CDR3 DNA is TGTGCCAGCAGCGTAGATGGGACCGCCAAAAACATTCAGTACTTC.

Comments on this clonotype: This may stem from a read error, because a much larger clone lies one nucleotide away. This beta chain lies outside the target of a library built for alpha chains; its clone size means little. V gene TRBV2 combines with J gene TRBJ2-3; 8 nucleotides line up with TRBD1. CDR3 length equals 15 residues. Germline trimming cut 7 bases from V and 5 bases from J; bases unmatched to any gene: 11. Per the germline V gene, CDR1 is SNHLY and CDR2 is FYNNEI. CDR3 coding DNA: TGTGCCAGCAAAGATGCAGGGGGCGCGGGAGATACGCAGTATTTT. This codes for CASKDAGGAGDTQYF. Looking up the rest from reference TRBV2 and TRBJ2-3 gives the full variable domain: EPEVTQTPSHQVTQMGQEVILRCVPISNHLYFYWYRQILGQKVEFLVSFYNNEISEKSEIFDDQFSVERPDGSNFTLKIRSTKLEDSAMYFCASKDAGGAGDTQYFGPGTRLTVL.

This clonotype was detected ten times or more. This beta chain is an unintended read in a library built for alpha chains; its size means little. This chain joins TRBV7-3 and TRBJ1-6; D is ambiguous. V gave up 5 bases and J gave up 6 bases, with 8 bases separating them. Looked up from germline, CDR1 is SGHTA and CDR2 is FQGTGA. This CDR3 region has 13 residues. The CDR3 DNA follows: TGTGCCAGCAGCACGTTAAGTAATTCACCCCTCCACTTT. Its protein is CASSTLSNSPLHF.

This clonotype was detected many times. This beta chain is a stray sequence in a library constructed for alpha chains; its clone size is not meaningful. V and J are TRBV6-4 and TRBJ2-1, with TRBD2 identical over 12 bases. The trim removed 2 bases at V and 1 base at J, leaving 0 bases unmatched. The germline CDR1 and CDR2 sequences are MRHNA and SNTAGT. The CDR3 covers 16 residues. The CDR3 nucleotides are TGTGCCAGCAGTGACGGGACTAGCGGGTCCTACAATGAGCAGTTCTTC. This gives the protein CASSDGTSGSYNEQFF.

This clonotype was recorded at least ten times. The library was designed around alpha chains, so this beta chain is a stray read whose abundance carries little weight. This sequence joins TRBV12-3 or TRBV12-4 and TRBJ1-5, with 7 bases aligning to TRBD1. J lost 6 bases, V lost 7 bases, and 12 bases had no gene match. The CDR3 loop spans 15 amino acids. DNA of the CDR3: TGTGCCAGCACCTTCACGTCAGGGGGAACTCAGCCCCAGCATTTT. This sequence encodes CASTFTSGGTQPQHF.

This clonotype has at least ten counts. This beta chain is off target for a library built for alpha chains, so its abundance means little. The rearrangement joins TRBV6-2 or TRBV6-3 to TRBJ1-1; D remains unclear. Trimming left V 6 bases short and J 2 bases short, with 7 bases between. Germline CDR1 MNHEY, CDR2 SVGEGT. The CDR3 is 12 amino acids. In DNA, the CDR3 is TGTGCCAGCAGCCTACGAAACACTGAAGCTTTCTTT. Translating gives CASSLRNTEAFF.

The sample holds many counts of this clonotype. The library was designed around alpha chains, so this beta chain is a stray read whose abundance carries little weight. The CDR3 region is CASSLDLGGGQETQYF. The CDR3 DNA reads as TGTGCCAGCAGCTTAGATTTGGGGGGAGGCCAAGAGACCCAGTACTTC. V usage is TRBV11-2 and J usage is TRBJ2-5; maybe TRBD2 (6 bases). The CDR3 length is 16 residues. Germline CDR1 is SGHAT and CDR2 is FQNNGV. V was trimmed by 0 bases and J by 1 base, leaving 12 bases between them.

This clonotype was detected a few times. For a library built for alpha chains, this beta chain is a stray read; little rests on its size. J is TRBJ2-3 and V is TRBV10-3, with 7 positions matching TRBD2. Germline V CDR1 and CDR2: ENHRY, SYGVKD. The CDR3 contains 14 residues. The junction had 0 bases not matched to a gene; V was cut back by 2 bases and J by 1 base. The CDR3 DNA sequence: TGTGCCATCAGTGAGGGGGGGGGCACAGATACGCAGTATTTT. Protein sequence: CAISEGGGTDTQYF.

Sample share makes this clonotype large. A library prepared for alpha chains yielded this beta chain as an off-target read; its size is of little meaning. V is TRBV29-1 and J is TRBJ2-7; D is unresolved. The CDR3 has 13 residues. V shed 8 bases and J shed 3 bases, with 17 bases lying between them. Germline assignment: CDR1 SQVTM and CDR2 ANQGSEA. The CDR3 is CSLPSGPSYEQYF. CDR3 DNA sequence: TGCAGCCTTCCCTCCGGACCAAGCTACGAGCAGTACTTC.

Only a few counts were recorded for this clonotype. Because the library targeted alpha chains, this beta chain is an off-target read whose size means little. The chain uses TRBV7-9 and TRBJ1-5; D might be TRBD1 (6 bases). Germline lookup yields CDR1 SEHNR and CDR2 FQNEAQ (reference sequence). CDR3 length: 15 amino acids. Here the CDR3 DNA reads TGTGCGTCTGCTGCTGGGACATATAGCAATCAGCCCCAGCATTTT. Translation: CASAAGTYSNQPQHF.

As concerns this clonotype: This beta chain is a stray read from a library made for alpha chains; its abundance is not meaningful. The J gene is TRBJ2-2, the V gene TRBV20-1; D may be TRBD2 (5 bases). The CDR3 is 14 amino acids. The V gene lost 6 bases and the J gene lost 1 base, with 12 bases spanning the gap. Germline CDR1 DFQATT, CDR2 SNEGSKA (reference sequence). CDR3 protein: CSARPSGNTGELFF. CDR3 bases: TGCAGTGCCAGACCGAGCGGGAACACCGGGGAGCTGTTTTTT.

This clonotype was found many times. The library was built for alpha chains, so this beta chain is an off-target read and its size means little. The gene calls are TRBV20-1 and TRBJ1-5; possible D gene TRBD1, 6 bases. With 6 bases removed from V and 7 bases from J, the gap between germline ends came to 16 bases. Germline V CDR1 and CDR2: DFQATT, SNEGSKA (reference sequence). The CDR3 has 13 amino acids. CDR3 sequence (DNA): TGCAGTGCAGTACAGGGAGACCGCCAGCCCCAGCATTTT. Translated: CSAVQGDRQPQHF.

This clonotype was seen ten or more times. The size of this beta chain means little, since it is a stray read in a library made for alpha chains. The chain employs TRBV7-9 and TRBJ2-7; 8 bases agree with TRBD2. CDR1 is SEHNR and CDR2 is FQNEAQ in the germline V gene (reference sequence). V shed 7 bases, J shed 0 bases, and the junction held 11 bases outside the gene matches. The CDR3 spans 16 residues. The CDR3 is CASTLSGSLGSYEQYF. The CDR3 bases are TGTGCCAGCACCCTAAGCGGGAGTCTTGGCTCCTACGAGCAGTACTTC.

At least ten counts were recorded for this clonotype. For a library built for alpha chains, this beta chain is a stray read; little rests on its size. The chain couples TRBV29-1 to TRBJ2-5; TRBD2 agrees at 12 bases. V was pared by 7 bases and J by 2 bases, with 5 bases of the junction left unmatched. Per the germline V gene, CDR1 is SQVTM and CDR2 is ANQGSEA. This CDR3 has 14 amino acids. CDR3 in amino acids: CSGTGTSGQETQYF. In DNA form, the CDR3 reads TGCAGCGGCACCGGGACTAGCGGGCAAGAGACCCAGTACTTC.